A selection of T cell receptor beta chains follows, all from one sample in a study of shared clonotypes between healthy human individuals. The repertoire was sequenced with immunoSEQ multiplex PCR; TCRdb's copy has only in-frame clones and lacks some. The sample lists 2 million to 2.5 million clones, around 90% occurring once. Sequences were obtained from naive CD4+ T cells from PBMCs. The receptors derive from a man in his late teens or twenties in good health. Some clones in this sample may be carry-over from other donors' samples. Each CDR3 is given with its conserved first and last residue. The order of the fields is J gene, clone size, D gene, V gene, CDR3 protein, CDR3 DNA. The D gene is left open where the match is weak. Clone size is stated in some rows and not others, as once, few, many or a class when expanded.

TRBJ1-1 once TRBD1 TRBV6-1 CASSDRSGQGGTEAFF TGTGCCAGCAGTGATAGGTCAGGACAGGGCGGGACTGAAGCTTTCTTT
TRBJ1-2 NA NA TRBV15 CATSRAGEGGYTF TGTGCCACCAGCAGAGCAGGGGAGGGAGGCTACACCTTC
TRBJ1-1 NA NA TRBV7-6 CASSSAPLFGTEAFF TGTGCCAGCAGCTCCGCGCCCCTCTTCGGCACTGAAGCTTTCTTT
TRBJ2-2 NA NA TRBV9 CASSVLSWDSNTGELFF TGTGCCAGCAGCGTCTTAAGCTGGGACTCTAACACCGGGGAGCTGTTTTTT
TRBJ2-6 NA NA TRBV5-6 CASSLFRWANVLTF TGTGCCAGCAGCTTGTTCAGGTGGGCCAACGTCCTGACTTTC
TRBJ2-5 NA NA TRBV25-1 CASSEVFGVETQYF TGTGCCAGCAGTGAAGTGTTTGGGGTAGAGACCCAGTACTTC
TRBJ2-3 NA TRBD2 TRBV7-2 CASSLAGGEHTQYF TGTGCCAGCAGCTTAGCTGGGGGGGAACATACGCAGTATTTT
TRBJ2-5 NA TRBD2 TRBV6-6 CASRHTAAGGEETQYF TGTGCCAGCAGACACACCGCGGCGGGGGGCGAGGAGACCCAGTACTTC
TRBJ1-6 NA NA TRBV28 CASSLPIYSPLHF TGTGCCAGCAGTTTACCGATATATTCACCCCTCCACTTT
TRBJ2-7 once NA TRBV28 CASSLGGGTYEQYF TGTGCCAGCAGTTTGGGTGGGGGGACCTACGAGCAGTACTTC
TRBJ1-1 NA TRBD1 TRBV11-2 CASRQPGQKNTEAFF TGTGCCAGCAGACAACCGGGACAGAAGAACACTGAAGCTTTCTTT
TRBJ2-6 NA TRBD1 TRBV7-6 CASSSRGQGASGANVLTF TGTGCCAGCAGCTCTAGGGGACAGGGTGCCTCTGGGGCCAACGTCCTGACTTTC
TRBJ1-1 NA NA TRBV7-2 CASSWEGWAEAFF TGTGCCAGCAGCTGGGAGGGCTGGGCTGAAGCTTTCTTT
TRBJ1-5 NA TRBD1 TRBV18 CASSPTLGTGEGQPQHF TGTGCCAGCTCACCTACCCTCGGGACAGGGGAGGGTCAGCCCCAGCATTTT
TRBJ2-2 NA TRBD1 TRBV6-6 CASIPSDRINTGELFF TGTGCCAGCATCCCCTCGGACAGGATAAACACCGGGGAGCTGTTTTTT
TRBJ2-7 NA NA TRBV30 CAWSVGRGSSYEQYF TGTGCCTGGAGTGTTGGTCGGGGGAGCTCCTACGAGCAGTACTTC
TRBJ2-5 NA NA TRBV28 CASRYQETQYF TGTGCCAGCAGGTACCAAGAGACCCAGTACTTC
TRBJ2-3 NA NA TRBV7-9 CASSLPIAAATQYF TGTGCCAGCAGCTTGCCTATAGCGGCAGCTACGCAGTATTTT
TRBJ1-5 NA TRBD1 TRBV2 CASSVDRDSYQPQHF TGTGCCAGCAGCGTCGACAGGGACTCCTATCAGCCCCAGCATTTT
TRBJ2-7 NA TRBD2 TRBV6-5 CASSYSVGRTYEQYF TGTGCCAGCAGTTACTCGGTCGGGAGGACCTACGAGCAGTACTTC
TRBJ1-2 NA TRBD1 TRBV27 CASWTGVGYTF TGTGCCAGTTGGACAGGGGTTGGCTACACCTTC
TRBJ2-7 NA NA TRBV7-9 CASSLYGPYEQYF TGTGCCAGCAGCTTATACGGGCCATACGAGCAGTACTTC
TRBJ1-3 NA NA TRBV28 CASSSSVSGNTIYF TGTGCCAGCAGTTCCTCCGTCTCTGGAAACACCATATATTTT
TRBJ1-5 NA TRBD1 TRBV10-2 CASSPHRQGRNQPQHF TGCGCCAGCAGCCCTCACCGACAGGGGCGCAATCAGCCCCAGCATTTT
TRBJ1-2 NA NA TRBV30 CAWSVPIRGYTF TGTGCCTGGAGTGTACCCATTAGAGGCTACACCTTC
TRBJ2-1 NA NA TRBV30 CAWVRQGGSYNEQFF TGTGCCTGGGTTCGCCAGGGCGGGTCCTACAATGAGCAGTTCTTC
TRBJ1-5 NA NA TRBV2 CASRYAWEAQPQHF TGTGCCAGCCGGTACGCCTGGGAGGCTCAGCCCCAGCATTTT
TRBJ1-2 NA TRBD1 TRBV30 CAWSEDRGGGYTF TGTGCCTGGAGTGAGGACAGGGGAGGTGGCTACACCTTC
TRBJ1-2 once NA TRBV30 CAGGGGTRALPGYTF TGCGCCGGAGGGGGTGGTACGCGGGCCCTTCCCGGCTACACCTTC
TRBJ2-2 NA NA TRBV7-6 CASSLRTRTNTGELFF TGTGCCAGCAGCTTACGTACGCGGACGAACACCGGGGAGCTGTTTTTT
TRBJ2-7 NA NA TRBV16 CASTGLPGMSGSFGEQYF TGTGCCAGCACCGGGTTGCCGGGGATGAGCGGAAGTTTTGGCGAGCAGTACTTC
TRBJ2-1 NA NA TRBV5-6 CASSDRQTYNEQFF TGTGCCAGCAGCGACAGACAGACCTACAATGAGCAGTTCTTC
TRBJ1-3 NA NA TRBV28 CASSRTPLDSMGNTIYF TGTGCCAGCAGCCGGACTCCCCTTGACAGTATGGGAAACACCATATATTTT
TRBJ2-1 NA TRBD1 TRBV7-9 CASSFWDRGDNEQFF TGTGCCAGCAGCTTTTGGGACAGGGGGGACAATGAGCAGTTCTTC
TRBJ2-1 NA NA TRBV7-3 CASSRDRYNEQFF TGTGCCAGCAGCCGCGACAGGTACAATGAGCAGTTCTTC
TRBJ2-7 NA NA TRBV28 CASRDSNYEQYF TGTGCCAGCCGGGACTCGAACTACGAGCAGTACTTC
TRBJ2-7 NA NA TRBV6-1 CASSEVASVNYEQYF TGTGCCAGCAGTGAAGTGGCTAGCGTAAACTACGAGCAGTACTTC
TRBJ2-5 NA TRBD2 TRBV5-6 CASSSRRLAGGSETQYF TGTGCCAGCAGCTCGCGTCGACTAGCGGGAGGGAGCGAGACCCAGTACTTC
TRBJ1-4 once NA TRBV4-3 CASSQDLATNEKLFF TGCGCCAGCAGCCAAGATTTGGCAACTAATGAAAAACTGTTTTTT
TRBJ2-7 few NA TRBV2 CASRQQVLNEQYF TGTGCCAGCAGACAACAGGTGTTGAACGAGCAGTACTTC
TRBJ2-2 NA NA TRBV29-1 CSVEGYTGELFF TGCAGCGTTGAAGGTTACACCGGGGAGCTGTTTTTT
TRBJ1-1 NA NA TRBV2 CASRYGFEAFF TGTGCCAGCAGATATGGCTTTGAAGCTTTCTTT
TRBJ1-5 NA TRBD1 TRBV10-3 CAISGGGRGSQPQHF TGTGCCATCAGTGGAGGGGGCAGGGGAAGTCAGCCCCAGCATTTT
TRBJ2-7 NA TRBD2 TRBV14 CASSQSSGHYEQYF TGTGCCAGCAGCCAGAGTAGCGGGCATTACGAGCAGTACTTC
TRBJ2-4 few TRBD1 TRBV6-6 CASTKGTALAKNIQYF TGTGCCAGCACCAAAGGGACAGCCCTAGCCAAAAACATTCAGTACTTC
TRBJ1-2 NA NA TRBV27 CASSGLGGGYTF TGTGCCAGCTCGGGCCTCGGGGGTGGCTACACCTTC
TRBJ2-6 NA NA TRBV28 CASTTSLYLGANVLTF TGTGCCAGCACCACTTCCCTGTACCTAGGGGCCAACGTCCTGACTTTC
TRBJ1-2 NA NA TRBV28 CASSLLGGNYGYTF TGTGCCAGCAGTTTATTGGGGGGCAACTATGGCTACACCTTC
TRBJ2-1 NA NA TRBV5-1 CASSLDRITRNEQFF TGCGCCAGCAGCTTGGACAGGATCACCCGCAATGAGCAGTTCTTC
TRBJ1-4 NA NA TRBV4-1 CASSLTPLDPTEKLFF TGCGCCAGCAGCTTAACTCCCCTCGATCCCACTGAAAAACTGTTTTTT